Detailed here is one T cell receptor beta chain. Its target is unknown. This CDR3 contains 15 residues. The ends were cut back, 2 bases at V and 3 bases at J, with 14 bases in the middle. In germline, CDR1 is KGHSH, CDR2 LQKENI. TCRdb keeps only in-frame clones here, not all; method: immunoSEQ multiplex PCR. The table includes about 82,000 clones, roughly 91% detected once. The sample belongs to a study of graft-versus-host responses after intestinal transplantation. The receptor's source is a human donor who received an intestinal transplant. The rearrangement links TRBV18 to TRBJ2-7; the D gene is possibly TRBD1 (6 bases). The specimen was unstimulated CD4+ T cells sorted from spleen or lymph node cells, collected before intestinal transplant. The CDR3, as DNA: TGTGCCAGCTCACCATCCTTGGGGGCCCACTACGAGCAGTACTTC. Its protein is CASSPSLGAHYEQYF.